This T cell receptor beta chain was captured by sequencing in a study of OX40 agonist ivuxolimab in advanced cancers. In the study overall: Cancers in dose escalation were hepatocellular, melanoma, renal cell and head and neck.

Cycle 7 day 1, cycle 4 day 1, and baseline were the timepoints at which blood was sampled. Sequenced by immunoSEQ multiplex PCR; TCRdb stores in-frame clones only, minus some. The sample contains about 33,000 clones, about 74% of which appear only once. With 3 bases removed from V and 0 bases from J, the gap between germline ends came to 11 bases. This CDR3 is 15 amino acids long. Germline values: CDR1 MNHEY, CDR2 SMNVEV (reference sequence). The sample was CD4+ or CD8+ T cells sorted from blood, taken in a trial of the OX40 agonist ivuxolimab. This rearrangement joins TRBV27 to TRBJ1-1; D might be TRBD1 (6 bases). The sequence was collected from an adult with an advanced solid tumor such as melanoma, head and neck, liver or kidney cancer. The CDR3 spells CASSLIGTMNTEAFF. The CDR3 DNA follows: TGTGCCAGCAGTTTGATCGGGACAATGAACACTGAAGCTTTCTTT.